Here is one TCR beta chain with its context. This sample stems from a study of T cell changes during pregnancy in multiple sclerosis. Produced via immunoSEQ multiplex PCR; TCRdb's table is partial and in-frame only. Here the sample spans 91,000 or so clones, about 94% being singletons. V shed 3 bases and J shed 4 bases, with 10 bases lying between them. The V gene's germline CDR1 is SGHDT and CDR2 YYEEEE. CDR3 size: 13 residues. This specimen consisted of peripheral blood, obtained after pregnancy. The clonotype originates from a female donor with multiple sclerosis, enrolled in a pregnancy study. The chain carries TRBV5-6 and TRBJ1-1, with D possibly being TRBD1 (6 bases). In DNA, the CDR3 is TGTGCCAGCAGCTGGAGGGGGGGCACTGAAGCTTTCTTT. Its translation is CASSWRGGTEAFF.